This T cell receptor (beta chain) came from a study of blood T cell repertoires in COVID-19. This CDR3 region has 14 residues. Trimming cost V 0 bases and J 9 bases; bases outside gene matches: 3. Germline-derived CDR1 and CDR2 are SGHRS and YFSETQ. Only in-frame clones appear in the TCRdb table, and some are missing; sequencing was by immunoSEQ multiplex PCR. The profile covers roughly 80,000 clones, with approximately 80% appearing a single time and about 9% taken by the ten largest. The source is a human donor in a cohort sampled during active COVID-19. This rearrangement joins TRBV5-1 to TRBJ2-1; 10 bases agree with TRBD2. The specimen sequenced was peripheral blood. The CDR3 loop reads CASSLALAGVEQFF. CDR3 in DNA: TGCGCCAGCAGCTTGGCCCTAGCGGGAGTTGAGCAGTTCTTC.